The 16 T cell receptor beta chains given below trace back to one sample, sequenced in a study of shared clonotypes between healthy human individuals. Here immunoSEQ multiplex PCR was the method, and the copy in TCRdb shows in-frame clones only, minus some. This sample has approximately 330,000 clones, with less than 85% found just once. The material sequenced was memory CD4+ T cells sorted from blood. As for subset: CD45RA-negative fraction. The receptors come from a man aged 25-45 years in good health.

The chain joins TRBV27 to TRBJ1-2; D gene uncertain. Trimming shortened V by 6 bases and J by 8 bases, and 13 bases separated the two germline ends. Germline CDR1 is MNHEY and CDR2 is SMNVEV (reference sequence). The CDR3 is 12 amino acids. CDR3 loop: CASRGRVGGYTF. CDR3 DNA sequence: TGTGCCAGCAGGGGAAGAGTGGGGGGCTACACCTTC.

This clone occurred a few times. The genes are TRBV5-6 and TRBJ2-7, with D unclear. V was trimmed by 1 base and J by 2 bases, leaving 7 bases between them. The CDR3 length is 13 residues. Germline CDR1 reads SGHDT; CDR2 reads YYEEEE. The CDR3 is CASSLYGAYEQYF. The CDR3 DNA follows: TGTGCCAGCAGCTTGTATGGGGCCTACGAGCAGTACTTC.

The rearrangement joins TRBV30 to TRBJ1-5, with D maybe TRBD1 (5 bases). Per germline, CDR1 GTSNPN and CDR2 SVGIG (reference sequence). Trimming removed 4 bases from V and 3 bases from J, with 13 bases in between. The CDR3 contains 14 residues. The CDR3 region is CAWTRDGFNQPQHF. DNA for the CDR3: TGTGCCTGGACCCGGGACGGATTCAATCAGCCCCAGCATTTT.

This clone was counted a few times. A read error may account for a junction end that differs from germline. The chain couples TRBV27 to TRBJ2-7, with 9 bases identical to TRBD2. From germline, CDR1 is MNHEY and CDR2 SMNVEV (reference sequence). CDR3 length: 14 residues. The CDR3 DNA follows: TGTGCCAGCCGTTTCTCAGCGGGAGGCTACGAGCAGTACTTC. Translated: CASRFSAGGYEQYF.

This chain connects TRBV19 to TRBJ1-1, with unresolved D. The CDR3 length is 14 residues. V shed 6 bases and J shed 0 bases, with 11 bases lying between them. Germline lookup yields CDR1 LNHDA and CDR2 SQIVND (reference sequence). The CDR3 nucleotides read TGTGCCAGTAGGAACACGAACCTGAACACTGAAGCTTTCTTT. It specifies CASRNTNLNTEAFF.

This clone was picked up a small number of times. This sequence joins TRBV5-6 and TRBJ2-3, with 7 bases aligning to TRBD2. The CDR3 consists of 17 residues. With V trimmed by 6 bases and J by 4 bases, 17 bases remained unmatched. Germline CDR1 reads SGHDT; CDR2 reads YYEEEE. The CDR3 sequence: CASIPSGWGRVPDTQYF. In DNA form, the CDR3 reads TGTGCCAGCATCCCATCGGGTTGGGGGAGGGTCCCAGATACGCAGTATTTT.

This chain connects TRBV13 to TRBJ2-6; D gene uncertain. CDR3 length equals 16 residues. From germline, CDR1 is PRHDT and CDR2 FYEKMQ (reference sequence). V was pared by 1 base and J by 0 bases, with 7 bases between. The CDR3 protein is CASSLDRSSGANVLTF. The DNA for the CDR3 is TGTGCCAGCAGCTTAGACCGGAGCTCTGGGGCCAACGTCCTGACTTTC.

The count of this clone is one. The chain has TRBV15 and TRBJ2-7, with D tentatively TRBD1 (6 bases). The germline V and J ends were trimmed by 0 bases and 6 bases, with 27 bases remaining between them. This CDR3 comprises 19 residues. CDR1 and CDR2 from the germline V gene are LNHNV and YYDKDF (reference sequence). In DNA form, the CDR3 reads TGTGCCACCAGCAGAGAAGTGGGTGTTTGGACAGCGGAGCTAAGCGAGCAGTACTTC. This sequence encodes CATSREVGVWTAELSEQYF.

Concerning this clone: One end of the junction varies from germline; a read error may be responsible. The chain joins TRBV7-7 to TRBJ2-1, with D perhaps being TRBD1 or TRBD2 (5 bases each). This CDR3 comprises 14 residues. In germline, CDR1 is SSHAT, CDR2 FNYEAQ (reference sequence). CDR3 nucleotides: TGTGCTAGCAGTCGGGACCGCCTAAACAATGAGCAGTTCTTC. Translating gives CASSRDRLNNEQFF.

CDR3 nucleotides: TGTGCCAGCAGCCTGAACAGGGTTGGCTACACCTTC. As protein: CASSLNRVGYTF. The chain joins TRBV13 to TRBJ1-2; D might be TRBD1 (6 bases). This CDR3 comprises 12 residues. V gave up 5 bases and J gave up 7 bases, with 11 bases separating them. Germline CDR1 and CDR2: PRHDT and FYEKMQ (reference sequence).

The rearrangement links TRBV10-2 to TRBJ2-1, with 10 positions matching TRBD2. The CDR3 consists of 15 residues. V lost 5 bases, J lost 4 bases, and 5 bases stayed unmatched. CDR1 and CDR2 from the germline V gene are WSHSY and SAAADI. CDR3 region: CASSPGTSAYNEQFF. DNA of the CDR3: TGCGCCAGCAGTCCGGGGACTAGCGCTTACAATGAGCAGTTCTTC.

This chain links TRBV6-5 with TRBJ2-7; perhaps TRBD2 as D (5 bases). The CDR3 sequence is 16 residues long. Germline CDR1 reads MNHEY; CDR2 reads SVGAGI. V lost 0 bases to trimming and J lost 3 bases, with 15 bases between them. The CDR3 DNA reads TGTGCCAGCAGTTACTCGTTGGCTAGCTCCTTCTACGAGCAGTACTTC. It translates to CASSYSLASSFYEQYF.

The chain recombines TRBV7-6 with TRBJ2-1; 10 positions match TRBD2. Germline V lookup: CDR1 SGHVS, CDR2 FNYEAQ. Trimming took 5 bases from V and 3 from J; bases not matched to a gene: 13. This CDR3 comprises 18 residues. The CDR3 region is CASSPRGLAAISYNEQFF. CDR3 DNA: TGTGCCAGCAGCCCCCGAGGACTAGCGGCCATAAGCTACAATGAGCAGTTCTTC.

This sequence joins TRBV4-1 and TRBJ2-1; the match to TRBD1 covers 7 bases. The CDR3 runs 16 residues. The germline V gene has CDR1 MGHRA and CDR2 YSYEKL. Germline trimming cut 0 bases from V and 0 bases from J; bases unmatched to any gene: 2. Written as DNA, the CDR3 is TGCGCCAGCAGCCAAGAGGACAGGAGCTCCTACAATGAGCAGTTCTTC. The encoded protein is CASSQEDRSSYNEQFF.

J is TRBJ2-3 and V is TRBV19; 10 positions match TRBD2. Germline CDR1 reads LNHDA; CDR2 reads SQIVND (reference sequence). J was trimmed by 3 bases and V by 2 bases; bases with no gene match: 11. The CDR3 spans 18 residues. DNA for the CDR3: TGTGCCAGTAGTATATCGAAGACAGCGGGAGGGTCGACAGATACGCAGTATTTT. It specifies CASSISKTAGGSTDTQYF.

The chain carries TRBV30 and TRBJ2-3; D assignment may be TRBD1 or TRBD2 (7 bases each). The V end lost 8 bases, the J end lost 1 base, and 22 bases lay between the germline ends. Germline V lookup: CDR1 GTSNPN, CDR2 SVGIG (reference sequence). The CDR3 runs to 16 residues. The CDR3: CAGRGSGSGRTDTQYF. CDR3 bases: TGTGCCGGCAGGGGGAGTGGTAGCGGGCGCACAGATACGCAGTATTTT.